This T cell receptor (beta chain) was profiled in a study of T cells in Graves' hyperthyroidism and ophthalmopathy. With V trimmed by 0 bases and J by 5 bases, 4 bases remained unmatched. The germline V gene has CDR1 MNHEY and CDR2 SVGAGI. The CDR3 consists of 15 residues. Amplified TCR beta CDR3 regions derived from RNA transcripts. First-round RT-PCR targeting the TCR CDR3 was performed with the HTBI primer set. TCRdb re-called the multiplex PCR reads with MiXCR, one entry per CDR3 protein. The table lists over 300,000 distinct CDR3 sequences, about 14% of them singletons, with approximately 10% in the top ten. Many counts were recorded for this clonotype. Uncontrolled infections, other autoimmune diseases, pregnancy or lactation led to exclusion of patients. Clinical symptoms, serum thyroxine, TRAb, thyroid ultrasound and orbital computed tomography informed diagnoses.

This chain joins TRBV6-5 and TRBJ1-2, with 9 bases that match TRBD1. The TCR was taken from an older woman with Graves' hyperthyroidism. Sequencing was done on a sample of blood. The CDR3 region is CASSYSWDRAYGYTF. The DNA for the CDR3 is TGTGCCAGCAGTTACTCGTGGGACAGGGCGTATGGCTACACCTTC.